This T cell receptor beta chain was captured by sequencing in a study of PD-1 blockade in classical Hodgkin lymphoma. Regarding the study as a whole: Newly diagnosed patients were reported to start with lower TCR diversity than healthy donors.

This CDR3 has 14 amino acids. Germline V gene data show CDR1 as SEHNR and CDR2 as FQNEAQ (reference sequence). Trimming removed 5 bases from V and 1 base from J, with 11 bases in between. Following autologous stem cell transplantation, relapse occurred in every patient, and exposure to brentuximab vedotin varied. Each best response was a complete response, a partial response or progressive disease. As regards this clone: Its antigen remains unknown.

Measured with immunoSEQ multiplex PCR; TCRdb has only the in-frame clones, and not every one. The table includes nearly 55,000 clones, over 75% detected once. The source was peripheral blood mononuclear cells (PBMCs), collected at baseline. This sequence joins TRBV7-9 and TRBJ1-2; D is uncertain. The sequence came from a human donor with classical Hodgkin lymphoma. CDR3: CASSHESRNYGYTF. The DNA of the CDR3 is TGTGCCAGCAGCCACGAAAGCCGTAACTATGGCTACACCTTC.